Shown below are 12 T cell receptor beta chains from a single sample sequenced in a study of patients and donors after allogeneic stem cell transplantation. TCRdb re-derived calls from the RT-PCR reads in MiXCR, one entry per CDR3 protein. Among 800,000 to 1,000,000 distinct CDR3 sequences, more than 15% were seen once, and the ten largest hold approximately 5.9%. The source material was blood, either unsorted or a sorted T cell fraction (not recorded which). Receptors were obtained from a human donor who was either an allogeneic HSCT recipient or a stem cell or donor lymphocyte infusion donor (not recorded which). It is not recorded whose cells these are; they may come from a transplant donor.

The chain employs TRBV21-1 and TRBJ2-1. TRBV21-1 has pseudogene status. CDR3 length equals 17 residues. The DNA of the CDR3 is TGTGCCAGCAGCACCTTTCCCTTCGCGGATACCTACAATGAGCAGTTCTTC. Translating it yields CASSTFPFADTYNEQFF.

This clonotype was recorded a few times. The J gene is TRBJ2-1, the V gene TRBV20-1, with unresolved D. Between the trimmed V and J ends, which lost 5 bases and 2 bases, there was a span of 16 bases. Germline V CDR1 and CDR2: DFQATT, SNEGSKA (reference sequence). The CDR3 totals 15 residues. This chain's CDR3 is CSAPLFSPTYNEQFF. Here the CDR3 DNA reads TGCAGTGCTCCTCTTTTTAGTCCTACCTACAATGAGCAGTTCTTC.

This clonotype has only a few counts. The gene calls are TRBV7-9 and TRBJ2-3; D remains ambiguous. Germline V gene lookup returns CDR1 SEHNR and CDR2 FQNEAQ (reference sequence). This CDR3 has 14 residues. The germline V and J ends were trimmed by 7 bases and 0 bases, with 11 bases remaining between them. The CDR3, as DNA: TGTGCCAGCACGAGGATCGCAAGCACAGATACGCAGTATTTT. This codes for CASTRIASTDTQYF.

This clonotype occurred a few times. The chain joins TRBV7-2 to TRBJ2-1; no definite D call. The CDR3 is 12 residues long. Trimming shortened V by 7 bases and J by 0 bases, and 4 bases separated the two germline ends. The germline CDR1 and CDR2 sequences are SGHTA and FQGNSA. The CDR3 sequence is CASTFSYNEQFF. The CDR3 region has the DNA TGTGCCAGCACGTTCTCCTACAATGAGCAGTTCTTC.

This clonotype was counted between two and nine times. The chain employs TRBV7-9 and TRBJ1-1; D perhaps matches TRBD1 (5 bases). Trimming removed 4 bases from V and 11 bases from J, with 17 bases in between. The CDR3 spans 13 residues. Per the germline V gene, CDR1 is SEHNR and CDR2 is FQNEAQ (reference sequence). Written as DNA, the CDR3 is TGTGCCAGCAGCTCACCCTCGGGGGTGGCGGCTTTCTTT. Translated: CASSSPSGVAAFF.

This clonotype was counted a few times. The CDR3 here is CASSVGARLTNEQFF. The CDR3 DNA reads TGTGCCAGCAGCGTAGGAGCCCGCCTAACCAATGAGCAGTTCTTC. This chain connects TRBV9 to TRBJ2-1, with D hard to call. The CDR3 extends over 15 amino acids. In germline, CDR1 is SGDLS, CDR2 YYNGEE. The germline V and J ends were trimmed by 0 bases and 6 bases, with 13 bases remaining between them.

The chain uses TRBV7-3 and TRBJ2-5; 7 bases map to TRBD2. V gave up 1 base and J gave up 5 bases; unmatched junction bases: 4. Germline CDR1 SGHTA, CDR2 FQGTGA. The CDR3 spans 14 residues. In nucleotides, the CDR3 is TGTGCCAGCAGCTTAAGTTTGGGGGGGGAGACCCAGTACTTC. As protein: CASSLSLGGETQYF. Full variable domain (remainder filled in from reference TRBV7-3 and TRBJ2-5): GAGVSQTPSNKVTEKGKYVELRCDPISGHTALYWYRQSLGQGPEFLIYFQGTGAADDSGLPNDRFFAVRPEGSVSTLKIQRTERGDSAVYLCASSLSLGGETQYFGPGTRLLVL.

This chain connects TRBV5-1 to TRBJ2-3; 13 bases fit TRBD2. CDR3 size: 16 residues. Germline values: CDR1 SGHRS, CDR2 YFSETQ. V trimming: 4 bases; J trimming: 2 bases; junction bases outside the gene matches: 4. CDR3 sequence: CASSGLAGAPTDTQYF. The CDR3 coding sequence is TGCGCCAGCAGCGGACTAGCGGGAGCCCCCACAGATACGCAGTATTTT.

This chain connects TRBV18 to TRBJ2-2; no clear D. This CDR3 region has 18 residues. Germline CDR1 KGHSH, CDR2 LQKENI. Trimming shortened V by 1 base and J by 0 bases, and 15 bases separated the two germline ends. CDR3 DNA sequence: TGTGCCAGCTCACCACGGTTTTTGGCTGGGGCGAACACCGGGGAGCTGTTTTTT. Translating it yields CASSPRFLAGANTGELFF.

This chain joins TRBV5-1 and TRBJ1-1; D may be TRBD1 (5 bases). The CDR3 totals 15 residues. The V end lost 4 bases, the J end lost 3 bases, and 16 bases lay between the germline ends. Germline V gene data show CDR1 as SGHRS and CDR2 as YFSETQ. CDR3 nucleotide sequence: TGCGCCAGCAGCCCCGGGCTCACAGGAGACACTGAAGCTTTCTTT. This codes for CASSPGLTGDTEAFF.

This clonotype came up a few times. The CDR3 is CASSFGTGKYYEQYF. The CDR3 DNA sequence: TGTGCCAGCAGCTTTGGGACAGGGAAATACTACGAGCAGTACTTC. The rearrangement links TRBV7-3 to TRBJ2-7; 9 bases map to TRBD1. Germline V lookup: CDR1 SGHTA, CDR2 FQGTGA. The CDR3 contains 15 residues. The V segment lost 3 bases and the J segment 3 bases; nucleotides outside the gene matches: 6.

This clonotype turned up a few times. The V gene is TRBV20-1, the J gene TRBJ1-2; D is perhaps TRBD1 (6 bases). The V gene's germline CDR1 is DFQATT and CDR2 SNEGSKA (reference sequence). The CDR3 covers 15 residues. The ends were cut back, 6 bases at V and 4 bases at J, with 21 bases in the middle. CDR3: CSARVGVGGAYGYTF. CDR3 bases: TGCAGTGCCCGTGTCGGGGTGGGGGGCGCCTATGGCTACACCTTC.